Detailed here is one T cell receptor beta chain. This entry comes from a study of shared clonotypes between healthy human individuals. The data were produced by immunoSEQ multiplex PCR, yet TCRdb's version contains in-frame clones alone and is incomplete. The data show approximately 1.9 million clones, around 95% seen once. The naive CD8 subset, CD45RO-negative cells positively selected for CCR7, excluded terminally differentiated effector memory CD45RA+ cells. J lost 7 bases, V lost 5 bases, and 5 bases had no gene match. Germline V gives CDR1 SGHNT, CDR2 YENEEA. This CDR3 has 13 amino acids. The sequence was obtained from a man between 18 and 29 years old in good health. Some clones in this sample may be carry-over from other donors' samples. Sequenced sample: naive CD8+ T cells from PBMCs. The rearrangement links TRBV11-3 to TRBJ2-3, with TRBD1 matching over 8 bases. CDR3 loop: CASSTDRENTQYF. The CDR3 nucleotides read TGTGCCAGCAGCACGGACAGGGAGAATACGCAGTATTTT.